This TCR beta chain is from a study of control samples from healthy donors and cancer patients. Clones were read by immunoSEQ multiplex PCR, and TCRdb kept only the in-frame ones, dropping some. The sample holds over 60,000 clones, approximately 85% seen once. Trimming took 1 base from V and 0 from J, leaving 7 bases between them. The CDR3 extends over 15 amino acids. Germline lookup yields CDR1 SGHRS and CDR2 YFSETQ. This chain uses TRBV5-1 with TRBJ2-2; weak D call: TRBD1 (5 bases). The clonotype was recovered from a man aged 40-55 years in good health. Source material: blood. CDR3 amino acids: CASSLTTANTGELFF. As DNA, the CDR3 is TGCGCCAGCAGCTTGACGACAGCGAACACCGGGGAGCTGTTTTTT.